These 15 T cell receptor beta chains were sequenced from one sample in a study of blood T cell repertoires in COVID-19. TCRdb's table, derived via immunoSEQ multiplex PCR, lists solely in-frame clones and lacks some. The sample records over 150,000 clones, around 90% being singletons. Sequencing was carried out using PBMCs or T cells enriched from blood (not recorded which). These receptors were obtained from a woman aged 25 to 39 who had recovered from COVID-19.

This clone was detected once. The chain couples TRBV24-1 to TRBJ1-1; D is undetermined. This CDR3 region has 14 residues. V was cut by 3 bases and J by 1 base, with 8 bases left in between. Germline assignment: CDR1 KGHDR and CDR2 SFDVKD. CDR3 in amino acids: CATSDPRSNTEAFF. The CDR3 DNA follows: TGTGCCACCAGTGATCCACGGTCGAACACTGAAGCTTTCTTT.

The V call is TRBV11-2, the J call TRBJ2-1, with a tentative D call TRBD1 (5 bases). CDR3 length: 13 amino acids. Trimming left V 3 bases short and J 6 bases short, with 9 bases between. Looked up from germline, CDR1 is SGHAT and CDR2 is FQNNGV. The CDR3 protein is CASSFRVINEQFF. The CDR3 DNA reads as TGTGCCAGCAGCTTCAGGGTTATCAATGAGCAGTTCTTC.

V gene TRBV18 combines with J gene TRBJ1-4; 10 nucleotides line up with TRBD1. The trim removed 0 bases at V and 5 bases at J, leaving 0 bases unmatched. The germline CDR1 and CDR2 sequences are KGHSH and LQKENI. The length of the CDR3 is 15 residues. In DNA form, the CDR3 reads TGTGCCAGCTCACCACCGGGACAGGGGAATGAAAAACTGTTTTTT. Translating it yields CASSPPGQGNEKLFF.

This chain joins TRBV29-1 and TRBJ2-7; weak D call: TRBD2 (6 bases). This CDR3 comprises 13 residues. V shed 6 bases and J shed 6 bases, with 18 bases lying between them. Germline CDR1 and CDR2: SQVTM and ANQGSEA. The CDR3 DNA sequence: TGCAGCGTCCCCAGGGAACTGGAGGGCGAGCAGTACTTC. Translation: CSVPRELEGEQYF.

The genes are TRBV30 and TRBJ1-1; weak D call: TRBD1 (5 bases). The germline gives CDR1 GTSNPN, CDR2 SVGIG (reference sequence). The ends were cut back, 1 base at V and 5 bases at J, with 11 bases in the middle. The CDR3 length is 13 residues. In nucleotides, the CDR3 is TGTGCCTGGAGTGGGCGGGGGGAAACTGAAGCTTTCTTT. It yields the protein CAWSGRGETEAFF.

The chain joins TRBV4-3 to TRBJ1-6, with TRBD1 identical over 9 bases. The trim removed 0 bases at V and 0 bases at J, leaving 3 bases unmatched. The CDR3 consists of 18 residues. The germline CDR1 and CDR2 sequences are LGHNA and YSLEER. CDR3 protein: CASSQEETGGSYNSPLHF. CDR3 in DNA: TGCGCCAGCAGCCAAGAGGAGACAGGGGGCTCCTATAATTCACCCCTCCACTTT.

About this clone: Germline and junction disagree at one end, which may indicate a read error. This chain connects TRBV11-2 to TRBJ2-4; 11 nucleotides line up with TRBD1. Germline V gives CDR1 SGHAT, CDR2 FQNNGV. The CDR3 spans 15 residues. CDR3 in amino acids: CASSLLDRGRGKLDF. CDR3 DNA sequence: TGTGCCAGCAGCTTACTGGACAGGGGGCGGGGGAAATTGGACTTC.

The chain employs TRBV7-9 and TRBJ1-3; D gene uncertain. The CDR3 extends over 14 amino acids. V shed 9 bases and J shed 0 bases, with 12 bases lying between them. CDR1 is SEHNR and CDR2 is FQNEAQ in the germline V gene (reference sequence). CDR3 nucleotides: TGTGCCAGGAGGGTCCTTGTCTCTGGAAACACCATATATTTT. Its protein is CARRVLVSGNTIYF.

The CDR3 nucleotides read TGTGCCAGCAGCGGTGGGCCGAACACTGAAGCTTTCTTT. Translating gives CASSGGPNTEAFF. This chain connects TRBV9 to TRBJ1-1; D not certain. The germline V gene has CDR1 SGDLS and CDR2 YYNGEE. V lost 3 bases and J 1 base, leaving 7 bases between the germline ends. The CDR3 sequence is 13 residues long.

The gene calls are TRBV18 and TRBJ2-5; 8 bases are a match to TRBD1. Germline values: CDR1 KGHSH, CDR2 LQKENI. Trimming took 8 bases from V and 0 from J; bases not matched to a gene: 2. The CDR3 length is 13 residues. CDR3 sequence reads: CASVQGDQETQYF. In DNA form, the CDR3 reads TGTGCCAGCGTACAGGGGGACCAAGAGACCCAGTACTTC.

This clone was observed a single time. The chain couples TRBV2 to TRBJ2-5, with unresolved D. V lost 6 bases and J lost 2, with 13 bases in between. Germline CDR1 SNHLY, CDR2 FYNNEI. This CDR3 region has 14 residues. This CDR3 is CASSPRSLQETQYF. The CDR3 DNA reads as TGTGCCAGCAGCCCAAGGAGTCTACAAGAGACCCAGTACTTC.

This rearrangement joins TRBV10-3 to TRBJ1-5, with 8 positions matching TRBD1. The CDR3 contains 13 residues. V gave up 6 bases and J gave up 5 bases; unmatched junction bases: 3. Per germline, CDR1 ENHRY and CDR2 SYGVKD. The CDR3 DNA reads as TGTGCCATCAGAGGACAGGGTGATCAGCCCCAGCATTTT. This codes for CAIRGQGDQPQHF.

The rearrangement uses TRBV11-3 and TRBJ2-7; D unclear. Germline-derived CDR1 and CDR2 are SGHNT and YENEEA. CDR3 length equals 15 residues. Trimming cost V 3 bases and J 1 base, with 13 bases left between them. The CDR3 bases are TGTGCCAGCAGCTTCGAAACAGAGATTTCCTACGAGCAGTACTTC. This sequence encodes CASSFETEISYEQYF.

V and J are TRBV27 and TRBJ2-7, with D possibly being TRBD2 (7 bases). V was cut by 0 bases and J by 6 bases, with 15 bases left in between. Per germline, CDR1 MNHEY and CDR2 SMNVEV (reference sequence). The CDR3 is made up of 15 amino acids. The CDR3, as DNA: TGTGCCAGCAGTTTATCGGGAGGGGGTTCCGCCGAGCAGTACTTC. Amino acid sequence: CASSLSGGGSAEQYF.

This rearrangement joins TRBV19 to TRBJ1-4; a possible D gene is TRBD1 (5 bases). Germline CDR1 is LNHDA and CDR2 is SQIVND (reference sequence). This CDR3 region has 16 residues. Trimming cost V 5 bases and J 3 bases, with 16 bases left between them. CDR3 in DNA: TGTGCCAGTAGTGCCGGGCGGGACGTGGCTAATGAAAAACTGTTTTTT. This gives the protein CASSAGRDVANEKLFF.